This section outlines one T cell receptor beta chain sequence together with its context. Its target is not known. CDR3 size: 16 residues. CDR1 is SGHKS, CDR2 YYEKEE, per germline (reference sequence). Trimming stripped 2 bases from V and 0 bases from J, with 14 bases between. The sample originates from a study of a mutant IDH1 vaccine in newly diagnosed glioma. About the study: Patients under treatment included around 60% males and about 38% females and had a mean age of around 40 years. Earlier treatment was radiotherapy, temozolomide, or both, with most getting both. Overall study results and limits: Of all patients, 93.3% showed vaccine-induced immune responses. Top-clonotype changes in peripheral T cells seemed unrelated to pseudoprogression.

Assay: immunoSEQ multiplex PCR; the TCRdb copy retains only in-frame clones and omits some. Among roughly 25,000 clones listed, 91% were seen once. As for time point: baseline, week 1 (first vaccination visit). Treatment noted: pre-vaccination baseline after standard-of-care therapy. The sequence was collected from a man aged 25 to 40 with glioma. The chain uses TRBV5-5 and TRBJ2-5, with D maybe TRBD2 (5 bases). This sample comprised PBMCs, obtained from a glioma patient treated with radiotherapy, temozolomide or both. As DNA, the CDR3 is TGTGCCAGCAGCTTCTCCGGGGATGGGTACCAAGAGACCCAGTACTTC. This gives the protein CASSFSGDGYQETQYF.